This T cell receptor beta chain emerged from a study of STAT5B mutations in CD4+ large granular lymphocyte leukemia. With 3 bases removed from V and 4 bases from J, the gap between germline ends came to 12 bases. Germline values: CDR1 SNHLY, CDR2 FYNNEI. The CDR3 is 14 amino acids. Whole-study results and caveats: Higher CD4+ than CD8+ T-LGLL clonality might reflect small sample size. No patients shared main leukemic clonotypes, though around 25% appeared at low frequency elsewhere.

Generated by immunoSEQ multiplex PCR, the TCRdb table keeps only in-frame clones and is missing some. This table has about 30,000 clones, more than 75% appearing once. A note on this clone: Its specificity is not known.

The sequencing input was CD4+ T cells from blood buffy coats. The chain recombines TRBV2 with TRBJ1-1; D may be TRBD1 (5 bases). This receptor was obtained from a human donor in good health. CDR3 DNA sequence: TGTGCCAGCAGTGAGAGAGGGGAGAGCACTGAAGCTTTCTTT. Its translation is CASSERGESTEAFF.